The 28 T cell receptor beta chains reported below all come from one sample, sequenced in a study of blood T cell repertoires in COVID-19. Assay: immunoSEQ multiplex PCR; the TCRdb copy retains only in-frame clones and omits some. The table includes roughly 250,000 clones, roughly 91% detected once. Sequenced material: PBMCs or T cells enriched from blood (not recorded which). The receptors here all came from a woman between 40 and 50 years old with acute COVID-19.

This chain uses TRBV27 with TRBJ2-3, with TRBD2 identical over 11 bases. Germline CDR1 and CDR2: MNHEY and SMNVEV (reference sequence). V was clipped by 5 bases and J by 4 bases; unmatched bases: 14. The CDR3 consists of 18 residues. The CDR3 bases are TGTGCCAGCAGTCCTATTGGAGTAGCGGGGGGGCGGGCAGATACGCAGTATTTT. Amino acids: CASSPIGVAGGRADTQYF.

The CDR3 here is CASSVGSGASGANVLTF. The CDR3 coding sequence is TGTGCCAGCAGCGTAGGGTCAGGGGCCTCTGGGGCCAACGTCCTGACTTTC. The J gene is TRBJ2-6, the V gene TRBV9; D is perhaps TRBD1 (6 bases). The germline V and J ends were trimmed by 0 bases and 0 bases, with 10 bases remaining between them. This CDR3 contains 17 residues. In germline, CDR1 is SGDLS, CDR2 YYNGEE.

The CDR3 nucleotides read TGCGCCAGCAGAAGGACGGGATCCACAGATACGCAGTATTTT. It codes for CASRRTGSTDTQYF. This chain joins TRBV5-1 and TRBJ2-3, with a tentative D call TRBD2 (5 bases). V lost 5 bases and J 2 bases, leaving 12 bases between the germline ends. The germline gives CDR1 SGHRS, CDR2 YFSETQ. CDR3 length equals 14 residues. Looking up the rest from reference TRBV5-1 and TRBJ2-3 gives the full variable domain: KAGVTQTPRYLIKTRGQQVTLSCSPISGHRSVSWYQQTPGQGLQFLFEYFSETQRNKGNFPGRFSGRQFSNSRSEMNVSTLELGDSALYLCASRRTGSTDTQYFGPGTRLTVL.

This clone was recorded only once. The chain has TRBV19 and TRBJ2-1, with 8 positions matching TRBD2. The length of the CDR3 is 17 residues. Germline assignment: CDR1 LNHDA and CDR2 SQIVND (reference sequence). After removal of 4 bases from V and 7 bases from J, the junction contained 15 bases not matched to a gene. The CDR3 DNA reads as TGTGCCAGTAGTAGGAAGGTAGCGGGAAGTGGGGGTAATGAGCAGTTCTTC. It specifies CASSRKVAGSGGNEQFF.

The CDR3 nucleotides are TGTGCCAGCAGTCCTAGCTGGGGGGTTCTTACGACTGAAGCTTTCTTT. It codes for CASSPSWGVLTTEAFF. The chain combines TRBV28 with TRBJ1-1; D is perhaps TRBD1 (5 bases). The CDR3 has 16 amino acids. V was shortened by 5 bases and J by 5 bases, with 21 bases between the two germline ends. Per the germline V gene, CDR1 is MDHEN and CDR2 is SYDVKM.

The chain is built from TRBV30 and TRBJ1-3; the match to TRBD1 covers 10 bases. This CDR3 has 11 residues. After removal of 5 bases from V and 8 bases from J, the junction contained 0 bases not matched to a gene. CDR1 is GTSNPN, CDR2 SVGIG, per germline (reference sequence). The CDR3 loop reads CAWGTGDTIYF. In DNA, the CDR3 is TGTGCCTGGGGGACAGGGGACACCATATATTTT.

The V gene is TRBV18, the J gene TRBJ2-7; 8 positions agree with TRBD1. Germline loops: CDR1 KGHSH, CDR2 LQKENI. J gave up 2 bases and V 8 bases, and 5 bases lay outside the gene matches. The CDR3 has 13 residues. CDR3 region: CASAPGQAYEQYF. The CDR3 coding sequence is TGTGCCAGCGCCCCGGGACAGGCCTACGAGCAGTACTTC.

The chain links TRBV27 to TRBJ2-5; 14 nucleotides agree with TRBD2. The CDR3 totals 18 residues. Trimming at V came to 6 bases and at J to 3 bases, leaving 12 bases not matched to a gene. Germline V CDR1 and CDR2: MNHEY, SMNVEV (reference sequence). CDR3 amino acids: CASSPTSGRAGGKETQYF. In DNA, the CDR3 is TGTGCCAGCAGCCCGACTAGCGGGAGGGCCGGGGGGAAAGAGACCCAGTACTTC.

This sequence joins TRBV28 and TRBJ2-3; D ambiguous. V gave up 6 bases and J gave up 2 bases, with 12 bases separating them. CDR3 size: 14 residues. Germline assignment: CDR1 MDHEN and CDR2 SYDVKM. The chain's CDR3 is CASSSPVVTDTQYF. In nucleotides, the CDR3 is TGTGCCAGCAGCTCCCCGGTAGTCACAGATACGCAGTATTTT.

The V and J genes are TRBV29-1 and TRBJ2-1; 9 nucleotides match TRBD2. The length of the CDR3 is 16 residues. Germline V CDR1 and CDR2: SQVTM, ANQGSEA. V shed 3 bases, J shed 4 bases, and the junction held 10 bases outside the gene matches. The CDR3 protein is CSVDGREGRKYNEQFF. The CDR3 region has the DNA TGCAGCGTTGACGGGCGGGAGGGCCGTAAATACAATGAGCAGTTCTTC.

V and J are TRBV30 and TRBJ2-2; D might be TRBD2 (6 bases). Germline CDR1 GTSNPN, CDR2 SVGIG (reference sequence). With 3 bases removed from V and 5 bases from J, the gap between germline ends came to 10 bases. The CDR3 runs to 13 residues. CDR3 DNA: TGTGCCTGGAGGGGGGACTTGACCGGGGAGCTGTTTTTT. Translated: CAWRGDLTGELFF.

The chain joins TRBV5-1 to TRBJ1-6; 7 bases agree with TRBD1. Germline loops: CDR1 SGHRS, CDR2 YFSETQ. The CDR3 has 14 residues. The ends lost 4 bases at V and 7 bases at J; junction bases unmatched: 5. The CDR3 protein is CASSPQGRNSPLHF. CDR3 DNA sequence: TGCGCCAGCAGCCCACAGGGGAGGAATTCACCCCTCCACTTT.

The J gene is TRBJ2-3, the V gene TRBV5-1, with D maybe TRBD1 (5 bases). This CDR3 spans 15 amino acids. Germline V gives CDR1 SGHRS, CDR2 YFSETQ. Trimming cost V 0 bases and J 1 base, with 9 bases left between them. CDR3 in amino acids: CASSLEGDGTDTQYF. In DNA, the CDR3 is TGCGCCAGCAGCTTGGAAGGGGATGGCACAGATACGCAGTATTTT.

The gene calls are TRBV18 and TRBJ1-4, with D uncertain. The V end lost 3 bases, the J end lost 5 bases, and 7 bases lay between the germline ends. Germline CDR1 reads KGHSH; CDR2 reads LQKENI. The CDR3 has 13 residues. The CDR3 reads CASSPGRNEKLFF. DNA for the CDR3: TGTGCCAGCTCACCGGGGAGGAATGAAAAACTGTTTTTT.

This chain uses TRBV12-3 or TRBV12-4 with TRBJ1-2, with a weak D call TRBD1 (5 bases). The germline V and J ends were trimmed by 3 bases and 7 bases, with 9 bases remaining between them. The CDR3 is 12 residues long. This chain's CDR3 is CASSFGGAGYTF. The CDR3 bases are TGTGCCAGCAGTTTTGGCGGGGCTGGCTACACCTTC.

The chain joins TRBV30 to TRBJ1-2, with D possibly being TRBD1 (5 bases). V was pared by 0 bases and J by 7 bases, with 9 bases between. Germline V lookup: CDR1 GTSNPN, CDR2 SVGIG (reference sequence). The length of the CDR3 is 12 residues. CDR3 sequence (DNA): TGTGCCTGGAGTGTACGGGGGGGTGGCTACACCTTC. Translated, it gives CAWSVRGGGYTF. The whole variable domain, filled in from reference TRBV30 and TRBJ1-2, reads SQTIHQWPATLVQPVGSPLSLECTVEGTSNPNLYWYRQAAGRGLQLLFYSVGIGQISSEVPQNLSASRPQDRQFILSSKKLLLSDSGFYLCAWSVRGGGYTFGSGTRLTVV.

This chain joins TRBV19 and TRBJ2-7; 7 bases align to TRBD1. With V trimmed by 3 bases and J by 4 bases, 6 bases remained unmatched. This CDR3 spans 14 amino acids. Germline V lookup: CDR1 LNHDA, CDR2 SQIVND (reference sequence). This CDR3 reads CASSIGGRGYEQYF. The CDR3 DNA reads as TGTGCCAGTAGTATTGGTGGCAGGGGGTACGAGCAGTACTTC.

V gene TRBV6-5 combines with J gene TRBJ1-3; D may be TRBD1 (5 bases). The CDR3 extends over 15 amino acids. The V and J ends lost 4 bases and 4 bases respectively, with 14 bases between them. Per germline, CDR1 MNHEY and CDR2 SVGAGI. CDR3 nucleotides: TGTGCCAGCAGTTCACCTCGGGGGTTCGGAAACACCATATATTTT. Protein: CASSSPRGFGNTIYF.

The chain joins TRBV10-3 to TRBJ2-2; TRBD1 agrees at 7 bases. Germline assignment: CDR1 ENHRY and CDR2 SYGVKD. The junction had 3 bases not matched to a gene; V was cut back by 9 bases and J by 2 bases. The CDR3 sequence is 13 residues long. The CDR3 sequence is CAIGQDNTGELFF. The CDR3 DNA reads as TGTGCCATTGGACAGGATAACACCGGGGAGCTGTTTTTT.

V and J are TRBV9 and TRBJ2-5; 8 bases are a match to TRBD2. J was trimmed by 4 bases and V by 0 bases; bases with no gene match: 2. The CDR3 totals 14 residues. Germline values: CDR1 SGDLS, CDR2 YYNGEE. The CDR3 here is CASSVVSGAETQYF. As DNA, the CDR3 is TGTGCCAGCAGCGTAGTTAGCGGGGCAGAGACCCAGTACTTC. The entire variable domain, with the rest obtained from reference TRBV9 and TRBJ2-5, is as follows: DSGVTQTPKHLITATGQRVTLRCSPRSGDLSVYWYQQSLDQGLQFLIQYYNGEERAKGNILERFSAQQFPDLHSELNLSSLELGDSALYFCASSVVSGAETQYFGPGTRLLVL.

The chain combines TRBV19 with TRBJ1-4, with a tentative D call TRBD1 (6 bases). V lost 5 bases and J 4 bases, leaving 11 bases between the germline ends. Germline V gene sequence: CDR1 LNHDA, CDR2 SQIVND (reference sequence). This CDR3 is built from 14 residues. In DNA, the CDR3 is TGTGCCAGTAGTCCCGGGACAAGTAATGAAAAACTGTTTTTT. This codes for CASSPGTSNEKLFF.

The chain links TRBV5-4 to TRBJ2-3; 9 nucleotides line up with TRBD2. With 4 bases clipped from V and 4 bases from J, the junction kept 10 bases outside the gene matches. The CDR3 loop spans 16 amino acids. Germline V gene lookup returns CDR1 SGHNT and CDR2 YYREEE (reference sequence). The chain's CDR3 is CASSIAGGGAADTQYF. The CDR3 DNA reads TGTGCCAGCAGCATTGCAGGCGGGGGGGCCGCAGATACGCAGTATTTT.

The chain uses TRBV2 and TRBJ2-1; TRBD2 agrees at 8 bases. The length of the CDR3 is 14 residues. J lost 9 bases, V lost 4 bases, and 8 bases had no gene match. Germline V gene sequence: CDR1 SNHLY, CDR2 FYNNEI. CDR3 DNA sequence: TGTGCCAGCAGTGGGATAGCGGGGAGAGCTGAGCAGTTCTTC. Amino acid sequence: CASSGIAGRAEQFF.

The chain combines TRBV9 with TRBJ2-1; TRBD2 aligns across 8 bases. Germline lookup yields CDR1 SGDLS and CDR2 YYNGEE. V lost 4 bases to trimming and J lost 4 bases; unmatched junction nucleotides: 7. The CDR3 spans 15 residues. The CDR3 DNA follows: TGTGCCAGCAGCCCCGATAGCGGGGCTTACAATGAGCAGTTCTTC. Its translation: CASSPDSGAYNEQFF.

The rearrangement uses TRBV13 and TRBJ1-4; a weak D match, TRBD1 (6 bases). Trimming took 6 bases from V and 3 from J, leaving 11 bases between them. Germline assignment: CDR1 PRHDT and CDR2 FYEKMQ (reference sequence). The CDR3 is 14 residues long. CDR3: CASRRAGANEKLFF. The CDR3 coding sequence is TGTGCCAGCAGGCGGGCAGGGGCTAATGAAAAACTGTTTTTT.

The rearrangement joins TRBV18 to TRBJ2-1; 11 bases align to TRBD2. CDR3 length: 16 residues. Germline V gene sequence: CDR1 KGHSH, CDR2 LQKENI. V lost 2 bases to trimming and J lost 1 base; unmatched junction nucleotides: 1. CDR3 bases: TGTGCCAGCTCACCATCTAGCGGGAGGTCCTACAATGAGCAGTTCTTC. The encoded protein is CASSPSSGRSYNEQFF.

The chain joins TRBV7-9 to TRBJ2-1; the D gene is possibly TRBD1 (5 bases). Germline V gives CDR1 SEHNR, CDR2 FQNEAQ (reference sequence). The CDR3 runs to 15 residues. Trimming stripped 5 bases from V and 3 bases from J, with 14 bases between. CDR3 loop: CASSLQGGYYNEQFF. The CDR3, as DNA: TGTGCCAGCAGCCTCCAGGGCGGATACTACAATGAGCAGTTCTTC.

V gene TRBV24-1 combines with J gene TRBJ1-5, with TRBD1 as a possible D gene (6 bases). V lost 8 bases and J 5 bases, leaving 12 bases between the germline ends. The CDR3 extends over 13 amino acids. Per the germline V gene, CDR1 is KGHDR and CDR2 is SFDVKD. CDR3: CATKGKGDQPQHF. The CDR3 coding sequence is TGTGCCACCAAGGGGAAGGGGGATCAGCCCCAGCATTTT.